Included here is one TCR beta chain sequence, with context. V trimming: 3 bases; J trimming: 0 bases; junction bases outside the gene matches: 4. Germline-derived CDR1 and CDR2 are SGHNT and YYREEE (reference sequence). The CDR3 loop spans 15 amino acids. The sample belongs to a study of shared clonotypes between healthy human individuals. Generated by immunoSEQ multiplex PCR, the TCRdb table keeps only in-frame clones and is missing some. The table includes roughly 2.4 million clones, about 94% detected once. Sequences were obtained from naive CD4+ T cells sorted from blood. Subset of the sample: CD45RA+ positively selected. V is TRBV5-4 and J is TRBJ2-3; TRBD2 matches 7 bases. The origin of this receptor is a man aged 18 to 29 in good health. CDR3 sequence reads: CASSSGGRSTDTQYF. The CDR3 coding sequence is TGTGCCAGCAGCTCCGGGGGGAGAAGCACAGATACGCAGTATTTT.